Shown below are 10 T cell receptor beta chains from a single sample sequenced in a study of T cell responses to AZD1222 COVID-19 vaccine. Assay: immunoSEQ multiplex PCR; the TCRdb copy retains only in-frame clones and omits some. The table records more than 150,000 clones, approximately 91% of them present only once. Material: peripheral blood, obtained on day 0 of AZD1222 vaccination. The receptors come from an adult in good health.

This clone has just a few counts. V and J are TRBV11-1 and TRBJ1-6; weak D call: TRBD1 (5 bases). Germline CDR1 and CDR2: SGHAT and FQDESV (reference sequence). V lost 5 bases to trimming and J lost 5 bases, with 10 bases between them. The CDR3 contains 14 residues. The CDR3 protein is CASSIGTDNSPLHF. CDR3 nucleotides: TGTGCCAGCAGCATTGGGACGGATAATTCACCCCTCCACTTT.

The table lists this clone with a count of one. The CDR3: CASSSLGGVYEAFF. CDR3 in DNA: TGTGCCAGCAGCTCCCTTGGCGGGGTCTATGAAGCTTTCTTT. This chain uses TRBV13 with TRBJ1-1, with unresolved D. CDR3 length: 14 amino acids. Trimming took 4 bases from V and 7 from J, leaving 16 bases between them. Looked up from germline, CDR1 is PRHDT and CDR2 is FYEKMQ (reference sequence).

The rearrangement links TRBV10-3 to TRBJ2-7, with D possibly matching TRBD1 (6 bases). The V end lost 10 bases, the J end lost 4 bases, and 14 bases lay between the germline ends. Germline V CDR1 and CDR2: ENHRY, SYGVKD. The length of the CDR3 is 12 residues. CDR3 bases: TGTGCCACCACCCCAGGGGATTACGAGCAGTACTTC. Translated: CATTPGDYEQYF.

The V gene is TRBV3-1 (or the pseudogene TRBV3-2), the J gene TRBJ2-3, with D hard to call. Germline lookup yields CDR1 LGHDT and CDR2 YNNKEL (reference sequence). The CDR3 runs 14 residues. V lost 1 base, J lost 1 base, and 6 bases lay in between. CDR3 nucleotide sequence: TGTGCCAGCAGCCAAGCTCGACGCACAGATACGCAGTATTTT. Its protein is CASSQARRTDTQYF.

V gene TRBV9 combines with J gene TRBJ2-7; the D is unclear. The CDR3 is 15 residues long. Trimming took 0 bases from V and 2 from J, leaving 12 bases between them. Germline V lookup: CDR1 SGDLS, CDR2 YYNGEE. CDR3 residues: CASSVVSAATYEQYF. DNA of the CDR3: TGTGCCAGCAGCGTAGTTTCCGCAGCCACCTACGAGCAGTACTTC.

The rearrangement joins TRBV6-5 to TRBJ1-5, with TRBD1 matching 8 bases. V was clipped by 6 bases and J by 7 bases; unmatched bases: 8. This CDR3 region has 14 residues. The germline CDR1 and CDR2 sequences are MNHEY and SVGAGI. The CDR3: CASSQVRGRQPQHF. The CDR3 DNA sequence: TGTGCCAGCAGCCAGGTCAGGGGGCGCCAGCCCCAGCATTTT.

The CDR3 spells CASSYSGTGDYNEQFF. In DNA form, the CDR3 reads TGTGCCAGCAGTTACTCAGGGACAGGGGACTACAATGAGCAGTTCTTC. The chain combines TRBV6-5 with TRBJ2-1; 10 bases line up with TRBD1. The CDR3 is made up of 16 amino acids. The ends lost 0 bases at V and 3 bases at J; junction bases unmatched: 2. Germline values: CDR1 MNHEY, CDR2 SVGAGI.

The rearrangement links TRBV7-3 to TRBJ2-1, with D possibly matching TRBD2 (5 bases). CDR1 and CDR2 (germline): SGHTA, FQGTGA. Between the trimmed V and J ends, which lost 2 bases and 5 bases, there was a span of 7 bases. The CDR3 is made up of 13 amino acids. The chain's CDR3 is CASSLQRDNEQFF. The CDR3 DNA sequence: TGTGCCAGCAGCTTACAGAGGGACAATGAGCAGTTCTTC.

V usage is TRBV18 and J usage is TRBJ1-2; 7 bases are a match to TRBD1. J gave up 2 bases and V 6 bases, and 6 bases lay outside the gene matches. In germline, CDR1 is KGHSH, CDR2 LQKENI. The CDR3 has 14 amino acids. The CDR3 is CASSPRQGNYGYTF. In DNA form, the CDR3 reads TGTGCCAGCTCCCCGAGACAGGGAAACTATGGCTACACCTTC.

This clone was seen a few times. The genes are TRBV5-1 and TRBJ2-2, with a possible D match to TRBD2 (5 bases). The germline gives CDR1 SGHRS, CDR2 YFSETQ. The CDR3 loop spans 16 amino acids. V was trimmed by 0 bases and J by 6 bases, leaving 15 bases between them. This chain's CDR3 is CASSLASLGIPGELFF. For the CDR3, the DNA is TGCGCCAGCAGCTTGGCCAGTCTCGGGATCCCCGGGGAGCTGTTTTTT.